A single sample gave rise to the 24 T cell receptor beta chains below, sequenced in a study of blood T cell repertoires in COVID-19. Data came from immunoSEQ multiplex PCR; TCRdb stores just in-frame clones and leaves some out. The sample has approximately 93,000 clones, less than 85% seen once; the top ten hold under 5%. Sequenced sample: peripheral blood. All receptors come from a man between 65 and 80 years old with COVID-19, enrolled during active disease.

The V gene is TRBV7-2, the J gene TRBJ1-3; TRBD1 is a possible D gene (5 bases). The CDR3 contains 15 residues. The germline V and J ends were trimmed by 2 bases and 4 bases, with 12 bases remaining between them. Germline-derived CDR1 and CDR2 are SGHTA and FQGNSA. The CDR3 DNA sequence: TGTGCCAGCAGCTTATCGCCAGGGCCGGGAAACACCATATATTTT. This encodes CASSLSPGPGNTIYF. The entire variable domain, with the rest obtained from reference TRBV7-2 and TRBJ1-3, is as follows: GAGVSQSPSNKVTEKGKDVELRCDPISGHTALYWYRQSLGQGLEFLIYFQGNSAPDKSGLPSDRFSAERTGGSVSTLTIQRTQQEDSAVYLCASSLSPGPGNTIYFGEGSWLTVV.

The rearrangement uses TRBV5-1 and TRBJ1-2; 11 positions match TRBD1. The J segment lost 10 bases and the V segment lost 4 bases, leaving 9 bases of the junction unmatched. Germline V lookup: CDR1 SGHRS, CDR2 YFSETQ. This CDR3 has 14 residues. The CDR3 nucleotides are TGCGCCAGCAGCACCGGGACAGGGGGGGAAGTCTACACCTTC. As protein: CASSTGTGGEVYTF.

CDR3 sequence: CASRGQLYGYTF. In nucleotides, the CDR3 is TGTGCCAGCAGGGGACAGCTATATGGCTACACCTTC. The chain joins TRBV27 to TRBJ1-2; 7 nucleotides match TRBD1. The length of the CDR3 is 12 residues. J lost 5 bases, V lost 6 bases, and 3 bases had no gene match. Germline loops: CDR1 MNHEY, CDR2 SMNVEV (reference sequence).

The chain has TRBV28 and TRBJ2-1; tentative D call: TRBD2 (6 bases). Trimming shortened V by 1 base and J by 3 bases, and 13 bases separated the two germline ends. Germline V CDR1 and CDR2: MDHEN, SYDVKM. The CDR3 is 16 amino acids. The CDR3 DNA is TGTGCCAGCAGTTTATATCGGGACTCCTTCTACAATGAGCAGTTCTTC. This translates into CASSLYRDSFYNEQFF.

The DNA for the CDR3 is TGTGCCAGCAGCTTGGATTTACTAGCGGGAGGGCCACGGGGGGAGCAGTACTTC. Protein: CASSLDLLAGGPRGEQYF. The rearrangement uses TRBV5-6 and TRBJ2-7; 13 bases match TRBD2. The germline CDR1 and CDR2 sequences are SGHDT and YYEEEE. This CDR3 region has 18 residues. Losses at the gene ends were 0 bases for V and 7 bases for J; bases not matched to a gene: 13.

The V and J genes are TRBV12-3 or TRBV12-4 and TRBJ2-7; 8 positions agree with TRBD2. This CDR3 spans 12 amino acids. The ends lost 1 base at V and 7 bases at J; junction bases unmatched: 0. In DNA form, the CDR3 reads TGTGCCAGCAGTTTAGTAGCGGGAGAGCAGTACTTC. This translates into CASSLVAGEQYF.

This chain's CDR3 is CASSPTSSSDTQYF. The DNA for the CDR3 is TGTGCCAGCAGCCCGACATCCAGCTCAGATACGCAGTATTTT. V gene TRBV3-1 (or the pseudogene TRBV3-2) combines with J gene TRBJ2-3; no definite D call. The CDR3 totals 14 residues. V dropped 4 bases and J dropped 4 bases, with 12 bases sitting between them. Germline V lookup: CDR1 LGHDT, CDR2 YNNKEL (reference sequence).

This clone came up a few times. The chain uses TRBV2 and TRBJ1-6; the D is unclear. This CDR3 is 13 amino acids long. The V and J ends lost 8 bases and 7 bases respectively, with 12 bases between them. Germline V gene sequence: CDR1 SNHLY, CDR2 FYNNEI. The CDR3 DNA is TGTGCCAGCTGGAGGGCAGAAAATTCACCCCTCCACTTT. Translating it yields CASWRAENSPLHF. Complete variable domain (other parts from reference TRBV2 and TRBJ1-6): EPEVTQTPSHQVTQMGQEVILRCVPISNHLYFYWYRQILGQKVEFLVSFYNNEISEKSEIFDDQFSVERPDGSNFTLKIRSTKLEDSAMYFCASWRAENSPLHFGNGTRLTVT.

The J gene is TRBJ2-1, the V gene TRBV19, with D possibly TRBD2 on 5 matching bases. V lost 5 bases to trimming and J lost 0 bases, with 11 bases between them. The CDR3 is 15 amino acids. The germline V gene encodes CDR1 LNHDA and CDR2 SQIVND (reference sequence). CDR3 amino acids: CASSSERSSYNEQFF. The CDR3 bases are TGTGCCAGTAGTTCCGAGCGGAGCTCCTACAATGAGCAGTTCTTC.

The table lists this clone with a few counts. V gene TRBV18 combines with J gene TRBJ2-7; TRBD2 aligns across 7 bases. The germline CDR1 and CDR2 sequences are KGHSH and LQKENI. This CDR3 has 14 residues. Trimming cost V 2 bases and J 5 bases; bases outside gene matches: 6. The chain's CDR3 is CASSPTGGRNEQYF. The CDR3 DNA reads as TGTGCCAGCTCACCAACGGGGGGTAGAAACGAGCAGTACTTC.

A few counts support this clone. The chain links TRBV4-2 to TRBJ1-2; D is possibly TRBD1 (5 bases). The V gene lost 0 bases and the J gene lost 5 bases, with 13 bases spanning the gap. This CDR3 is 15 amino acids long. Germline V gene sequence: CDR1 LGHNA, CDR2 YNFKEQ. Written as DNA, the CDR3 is TGTGCCAGCAGCCAAGAGGTCCAGGGTCAATATGGCTACACCTTC. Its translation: CASSQEVQGQYGYTF.

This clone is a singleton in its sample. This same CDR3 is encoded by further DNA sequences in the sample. CDR3 nucleotide sequence: TGTGCCAGCAGTTTACTAGCGGGAGGGACAGATACGCAGTATTTT. Encoded protein: CASSLLAGGTDTQYF. The chain uses TRBV27 and TRBJ2-3; TRBD2 agrees at 12 bases. Trimming removed 2 bases from V and 3 bases from J; junction bases left unmatched: 0. Germline values: CDR1 MNHEY, CDR2 SMNVEV (reference sequence). The CDR3 loop spans 15 amino acids.

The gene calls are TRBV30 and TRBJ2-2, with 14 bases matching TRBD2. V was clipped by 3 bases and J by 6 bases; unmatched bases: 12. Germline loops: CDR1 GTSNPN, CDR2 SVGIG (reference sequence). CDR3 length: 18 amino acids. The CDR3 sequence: CAWREVEGLAGVSGELFF. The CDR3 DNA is TGTGCCTGGAGGGAAGTAGAGGGACTAGCGGGAGTGTCCGGGGAGCTGTTTTTT.

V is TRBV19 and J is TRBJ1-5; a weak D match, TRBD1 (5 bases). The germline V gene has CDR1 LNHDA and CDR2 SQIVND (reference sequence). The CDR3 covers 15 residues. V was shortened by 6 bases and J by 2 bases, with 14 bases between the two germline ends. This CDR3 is CASRGGETGNQPQHF. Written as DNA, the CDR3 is TGTGCCAGTAGGGGGGGAGAAACGGGCAATCAGCCCCAGCATTTT. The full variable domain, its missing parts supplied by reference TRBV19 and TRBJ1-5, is DGGITQSPKYLFRKEGQNVTLSCEQNLNHDAMYWYRQDPGQGLRLIYYSQIVNDFQKGDIAEGYSVSREKKESFPLTVTSAQKNPTAFYLCASRGGETGNQPQHFGDGTRLSIL.

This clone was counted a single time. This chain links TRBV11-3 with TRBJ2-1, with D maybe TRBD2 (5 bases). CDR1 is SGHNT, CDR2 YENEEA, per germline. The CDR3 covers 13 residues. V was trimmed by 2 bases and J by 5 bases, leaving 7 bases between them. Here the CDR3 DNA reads TGTGCCAGCAGCTTAAACGGGGACAATGAGCAGTTCTTC. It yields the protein CASSLNGDNEQFF.

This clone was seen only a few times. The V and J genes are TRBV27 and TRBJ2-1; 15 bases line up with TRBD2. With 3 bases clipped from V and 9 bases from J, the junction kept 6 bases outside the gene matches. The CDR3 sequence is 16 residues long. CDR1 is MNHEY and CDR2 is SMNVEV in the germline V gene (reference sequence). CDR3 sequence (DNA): TGTGCCAGCAGTTTCGGACTAGCGGGAGGGCCGGGTGAGCAGTTCTTC. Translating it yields CASSFGLAGGPGEQFF.

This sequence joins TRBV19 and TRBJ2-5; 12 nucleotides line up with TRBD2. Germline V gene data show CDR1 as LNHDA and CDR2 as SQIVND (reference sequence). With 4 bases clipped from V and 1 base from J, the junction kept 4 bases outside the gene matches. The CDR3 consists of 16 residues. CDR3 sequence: CASSTQLAGGQETQYF. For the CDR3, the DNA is TGTGCCAGTAGTACTCAACTAGCGGGAGGCCAAGAGACCCAGTACTTC. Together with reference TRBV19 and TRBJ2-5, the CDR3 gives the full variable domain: DGGITQSPKYLFRKEGQNVTLSCEQNLNHDAMYWYRQDPGQGLRLIYYSQIVNDFQKGDIAEGYSVSREKKESFPLTVTSAQKNPTAFYLCASSTQLAGGQETQYFGPGTRLLVL.

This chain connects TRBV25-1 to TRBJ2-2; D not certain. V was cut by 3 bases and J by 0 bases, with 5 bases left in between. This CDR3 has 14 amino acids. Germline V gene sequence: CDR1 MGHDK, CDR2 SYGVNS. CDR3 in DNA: TGTGCCAGCAGTGACCCTGCGAACACCGGGGAGCTGTTTTTT. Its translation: CASSDPANTGELFF. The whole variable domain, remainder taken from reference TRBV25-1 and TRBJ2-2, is EADIYQTPRYLVIGTGKKITLECSQTMGHDKMYWYQQDPGMELHLIHYSYGVNSTEKGDLSSESTVSRIRTEHFPLTLESARPSHTSQYLCASSDPANTGELFFGEGSRLTVL.

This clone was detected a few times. The CDR3 DNA is TGTGCCAGCAGGGGCTTCGGACTAGCGGTCTACGAGCAGTACTTC. It encodes CASRGFGLAVYEQYF. The chain links TRBV28 to TRBJ2-7; 10 nucleotides match TRBD2. The ends lost 6 bases at V and 3 bases at J; junction bases unmatched: 8. The V gene's germline CDR1 is MDHEN and CDR2 SYDVKM. The CDR3 sequence is 15 residues long.

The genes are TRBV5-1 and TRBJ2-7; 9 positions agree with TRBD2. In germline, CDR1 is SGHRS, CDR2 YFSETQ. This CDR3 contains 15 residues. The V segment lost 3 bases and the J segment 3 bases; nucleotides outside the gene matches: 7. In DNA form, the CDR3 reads TGCGCCAGCAGCTCCGGTAGCGGGAGTGTCTACGAGCAGTACTTC. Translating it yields CASSSGSGSVYEQYF.

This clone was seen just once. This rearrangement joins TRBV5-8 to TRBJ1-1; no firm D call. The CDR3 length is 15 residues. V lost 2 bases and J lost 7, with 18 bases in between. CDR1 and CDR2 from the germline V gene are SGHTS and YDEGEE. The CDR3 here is CASSFRSLPRSEAFF. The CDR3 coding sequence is TGTGCCAGCAGCTTCAGAAGTCTACCTAGGAGTGAAGCTTTCTTT.

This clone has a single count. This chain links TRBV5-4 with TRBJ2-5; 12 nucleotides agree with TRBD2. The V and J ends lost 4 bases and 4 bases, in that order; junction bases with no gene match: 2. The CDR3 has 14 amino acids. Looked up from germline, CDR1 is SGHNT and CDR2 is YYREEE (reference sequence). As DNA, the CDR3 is TGTGCCAGCAGCGCGGGACTAGCGGGAGAGACCCAGTACTTC. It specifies CASSAGLAGETQYF.

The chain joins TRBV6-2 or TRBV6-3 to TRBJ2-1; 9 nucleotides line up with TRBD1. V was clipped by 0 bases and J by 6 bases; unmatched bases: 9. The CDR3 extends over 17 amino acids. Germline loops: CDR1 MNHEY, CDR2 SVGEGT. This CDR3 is CASSYSGTGFVGNEQFF. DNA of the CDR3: TGTGCCAGCAGTTACTCAGGGACAGGGTTCGTTGGCAATGAGCAGTTCTTC.

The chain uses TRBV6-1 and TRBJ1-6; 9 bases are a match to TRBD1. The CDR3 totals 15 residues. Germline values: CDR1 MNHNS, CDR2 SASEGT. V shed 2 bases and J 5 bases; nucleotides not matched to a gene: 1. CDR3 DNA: TGTGCCAGCAGTGAAACAGGGGGCGATAATTCACCCCTCCACTTT. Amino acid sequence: CASSETGGDNSPLHF.